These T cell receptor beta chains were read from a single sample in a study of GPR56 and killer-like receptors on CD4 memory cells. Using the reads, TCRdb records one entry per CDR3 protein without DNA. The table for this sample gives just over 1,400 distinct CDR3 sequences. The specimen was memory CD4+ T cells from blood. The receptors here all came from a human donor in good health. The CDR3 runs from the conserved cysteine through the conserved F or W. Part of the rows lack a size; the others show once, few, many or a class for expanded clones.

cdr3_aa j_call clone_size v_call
CASRDSGTSGGRPAEQYF TRBJ2-7 large TRBV6-2/TRBV6-3
CASSEGRGSIATQYF TRBJ2-5 . TRBV6-1
CAISESRGTYNEQFF TRBJ2-1 large TRBV10-3
CASSEGRGSVATQYF TRBJ2-5 medium-sized TRBV6-1
CASSNLVSGQETQYF TRBJ2-5 medium-sized TRBV19
CASLSGQTEAFF TRBJ1-1 . TRBV28
CAWSVKGGQEKLFF TRBJ1-4 medium-sized TRBV30
CASSVGTVNTGELFF TRBJ2-2 medium-sized TRBV9
CASSGTSGGVNEQFF TRBJ2-1 . TRBV12-3/TRBV12-4
CASSPNSLASPAYF TRBJ2-7 medium-sized TRBV27
CASSLQGRDTEAFF TRBJ1-1 medium-sized TRBV18
CASRSNYGYTF TRBJ1-2 medium-sized TRBV28
CASSSSNRDSREKLFF TRBJ1-4 . TRBV7-9
CSASRGMGTEAFF TRBJ1-1 . TRBV20-1
CSAPAGTANTEAFF TRBJ1-1 . TRBV20-1
CSARDRRLAGGPQEQFF TRBJ2-1 . TRBV20-1
CASSYSNRASSYYGYTF TRBJ1-2 large TRBV6-5
CASSPRPGLDEQYF TRBJ2-7 . TRBV7-2
CAWNYRLSGNTIYF TRBJ1-3 medium-sized TRBV30
CASRGGETQYF TRBJ2-5 . TRBV2
CASSFYSGQVEGYTF TRBJ1-2 medium-sized TRBV7-9
CASSQGTGGLYGYTF TRBJ1-2 . TRBV4-3
CASRPISGNTIYF TRBJ1-3 . TRBV9
CASSIDSQRWEQYF TRBJ2-7 medium-sized TRBV19
CASSFTGGDYNEQFF TRBJ2-1 . TRBV7-2
CASSLGGGANTGELFF TRBJ2-2 medium-sized TRBV11-3
CSARDGPDTQYF TRBJ2-3 . TRBV20-1
CASSPLARASSYEQYF TRBJ2-7 . TRBV11-2
CASSLWDRGTDTQYF TRBJ2-3 . TRBV7-2
CASRGVANSYEQYF TRBJ2-7 . TRBV12-3/TRBV12-4
CASSRVDQPQHF TRBJ1-5 medium-sized TRBV5-5
CASSFYRDTEAFF TRBJ1-1 . TRBV7-3
CASRQRTRQAIYTGELFF TRBJ2-2 . TRBV2
CASRMSRYNEQFF TRBJ2-1 large TRBV6-5
CASSRSAYTDTQYF TRBJ2-3 large TRBV19
CASIPQVGHNSPLHF TRBJ1-6 large TRBV6-5
CASSEASGGGKLFF TRBJ1-4 medium-sized TRBV6-1
CASSRQLLNTEAFF TRBJ1-1 large TRBV27
CASSTSEGAVNSPLHF TRBJ1-6 . TRBV19
CAISRQGVSDTQYF TRBJ2-3 medium-sized TRBV28
CASSYSDGGEQYF TRBJ2-7 . TRBV2
CASSQSERGSSYEQYF TRBJ2-7 . TRBV23-1
CSARDGGAAGHF TRBJ1-5 . TRBV20-1
CSVGTGVAGYTF TRBJ1-2 . TRBV29-1
CASSWTNLYEQYF TRBJ2-7 medium-sized TRBV7-2
CSVQPSGGYEQYF TRBJ2-7 medium-sized TRBV29-1
CASSPPTGLNTEAFF TRBJ1-1 medium-sized TRBV6-5
CSASPGQLNTEAFF TRBJ1-1 . TRBV20-1
CASILAGQETQYF TRBJ2-5 large TRBV6-6
CASSFRRAQPQHF TRBJ1-5 . TRBV7-2
CASQMGRGGWNQPQHF TRBJ1-5 medium-sized TRBV28
CASSPAGAFTDTQYF TRBJ2-3 . TRBV4-3
CASSYPGTRNTEAFF TRBJ1-1 medium-sized TRBV6-9
CASSRDISGNTIYF TRBJ1-3 medium-sized TRBV5-4